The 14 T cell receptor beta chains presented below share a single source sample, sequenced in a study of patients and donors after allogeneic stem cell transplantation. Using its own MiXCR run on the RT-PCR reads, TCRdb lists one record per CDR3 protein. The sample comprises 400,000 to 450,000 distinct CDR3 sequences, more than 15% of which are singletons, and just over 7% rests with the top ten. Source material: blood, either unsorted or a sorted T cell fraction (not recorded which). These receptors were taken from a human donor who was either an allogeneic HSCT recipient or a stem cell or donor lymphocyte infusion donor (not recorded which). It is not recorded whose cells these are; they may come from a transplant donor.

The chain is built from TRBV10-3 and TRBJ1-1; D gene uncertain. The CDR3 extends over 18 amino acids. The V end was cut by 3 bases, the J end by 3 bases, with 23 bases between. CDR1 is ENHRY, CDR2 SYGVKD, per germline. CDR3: CAISDPGPIALSDTEAFF. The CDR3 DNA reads TGTGCCATCAGTGACCCTGGACCAATTGCCCTATCCGACACTGAAGCTTTCTTT.

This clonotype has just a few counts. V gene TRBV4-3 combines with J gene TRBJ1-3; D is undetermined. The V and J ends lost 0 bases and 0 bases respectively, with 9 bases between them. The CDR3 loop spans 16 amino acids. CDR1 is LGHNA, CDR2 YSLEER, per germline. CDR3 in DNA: TGCGCCAGCAGCCAAGATTCCATCGGCTCTGGAAACACCATATATTTT. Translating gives CASSQDSIGSGNTIYF.

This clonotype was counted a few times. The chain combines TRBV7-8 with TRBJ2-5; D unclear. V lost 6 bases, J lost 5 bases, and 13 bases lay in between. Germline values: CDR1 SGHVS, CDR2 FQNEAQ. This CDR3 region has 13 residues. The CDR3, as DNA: TGTGCCAGCAGATCCGGAGCGAGGGAGACCCAGTACTTC. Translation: CASRSGARETQYF.

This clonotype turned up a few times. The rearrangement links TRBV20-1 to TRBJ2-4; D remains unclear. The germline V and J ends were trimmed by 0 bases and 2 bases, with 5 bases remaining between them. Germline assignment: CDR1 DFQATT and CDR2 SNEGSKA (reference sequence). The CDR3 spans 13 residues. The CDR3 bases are TGCAGTGCTAGAGACAGCACCAAAAACATTCAGTACTTC. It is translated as CSARDSTKNIQYF.

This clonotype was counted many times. The DNA for the CDR3 is TGTGCCAGCAGTTCCTACATGAGCTCCTACAATGAGCAGTTCTTC. As protein: CASSSYMSSYNEQFF. The rearrangement joins TRBV12-3 or TRBV12-4 to TRBJ2-1; no clear D gene. The CDR3 is 15 amino acids. V lost 4 bases to trimming and J lost 0 bases, with 10 bases between them.

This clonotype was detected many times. The DNA for the CDR3 is TGTGCCAGCAGACTGACAGGGGGCGAATCACCCCTCCACTTT. Amino acids: CASRLTGGESPLHF. The rearrangement links TRBV12-3 or TRBV12-4 to TRBJ1-6; 10 bases match TRBD1. CDR3 length equals 14 residues. V shed 6 bases and J 10 bases; nucleotides not matched to a gene: 6.

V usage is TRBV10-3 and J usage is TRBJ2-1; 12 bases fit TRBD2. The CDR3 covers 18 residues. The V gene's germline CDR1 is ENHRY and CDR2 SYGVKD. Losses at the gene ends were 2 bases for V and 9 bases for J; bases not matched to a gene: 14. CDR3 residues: CAISETRGASGGVGEQFF. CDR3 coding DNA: TGTGCCATCAGTGAGACCCGGGGGGCTAGCGGGGGGGTAGGTGAGCAGTTCTTC.

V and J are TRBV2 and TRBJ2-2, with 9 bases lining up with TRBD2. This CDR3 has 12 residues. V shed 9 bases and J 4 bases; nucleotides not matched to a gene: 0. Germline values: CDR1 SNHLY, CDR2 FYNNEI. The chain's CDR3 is CARLAGTGELFF. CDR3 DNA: TGTGCCAGACTAGCGGGCACCGGGGAGCTGTTTTTT.

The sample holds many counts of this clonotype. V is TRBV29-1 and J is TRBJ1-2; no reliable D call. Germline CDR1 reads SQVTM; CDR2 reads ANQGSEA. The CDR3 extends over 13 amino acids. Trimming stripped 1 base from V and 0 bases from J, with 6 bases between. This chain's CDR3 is CSVEASPNYGYTF. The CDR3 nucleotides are TGCAGCGTTGAAGCCAGCCCTAACTATGGCTACACCTTC.

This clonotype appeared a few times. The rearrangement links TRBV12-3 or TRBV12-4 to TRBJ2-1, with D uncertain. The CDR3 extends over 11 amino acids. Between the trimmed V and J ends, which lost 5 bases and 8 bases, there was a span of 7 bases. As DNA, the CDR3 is TGTGCCAGCAGTCCGTCCCATGAGCAGTTCTTC. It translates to CASSPSHEQFF.

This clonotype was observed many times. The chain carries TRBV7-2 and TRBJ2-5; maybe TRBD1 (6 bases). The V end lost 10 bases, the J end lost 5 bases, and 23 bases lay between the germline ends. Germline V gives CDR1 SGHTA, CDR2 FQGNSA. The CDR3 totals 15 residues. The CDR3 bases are TGTGCCACTTTACCAGGACAGACCCGCGGGGAGACCCAGTACTTC. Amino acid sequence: CATLPGQTRGETQYF.

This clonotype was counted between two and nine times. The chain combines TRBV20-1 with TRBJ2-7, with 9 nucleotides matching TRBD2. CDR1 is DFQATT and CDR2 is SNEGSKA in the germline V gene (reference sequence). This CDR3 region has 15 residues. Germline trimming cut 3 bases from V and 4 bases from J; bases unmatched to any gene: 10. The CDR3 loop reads CSASVPAGGLYEQYF. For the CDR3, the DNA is TGCAGTGCTAGTGTCCCAGCGGGAGGTCTTTACGAGCAGTACTTC.

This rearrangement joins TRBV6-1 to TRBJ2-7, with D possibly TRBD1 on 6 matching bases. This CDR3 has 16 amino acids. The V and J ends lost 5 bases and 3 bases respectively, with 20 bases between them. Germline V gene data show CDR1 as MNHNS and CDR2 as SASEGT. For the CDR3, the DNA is TGTGCCAGCAGTCCTGGGACATTTACCGGGAACTACGAGCAGTACTTC. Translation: CASSPGTFTGNYEQYF.

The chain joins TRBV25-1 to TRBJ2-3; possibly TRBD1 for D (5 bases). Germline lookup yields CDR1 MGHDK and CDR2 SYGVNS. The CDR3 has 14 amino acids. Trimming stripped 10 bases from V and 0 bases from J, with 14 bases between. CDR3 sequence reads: CAISDGASTDTQYF. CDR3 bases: TGTGCCATCTCCGATGGGGCTAGCACAGATACGCAGTATTTT.